The source of this T cell receptor (beta chain) is a study of T cell responses to AZD1222 COVID-19 vaccine. General study results and limits: The peak T cell response came first, and repertoires were sampled only after it. Two doses of AZD1222 preceded a rise in Spike-specific TCR breadth and depth. Close to half of all spike-specific TCRs reportedly target regions of the variants that are unmutated.

In germline, CDR1 is MNHEY, CDR2 SVGAGI. With 0 bases removed from V and 3 bases from J, the gap between germline ends came to 9 bases. The CDR3 spans 15 residues. The table came from immunoSEQ multiplex PCR; TCRdb's copy has only in-frame clones and leaves some out. The data show approximately 140,000 clones, with 80% to 95% seen just once and roughly 1% held by the top ten. In regard to this clone: The antigen is not known.

The sequences come from peripheral blood, collected 28 days after the second AZD1222 dose. This receptor was obtained from an adult who received the AZD1222 COVID-19 vaccine. The rearrangement links TRBV6-5 to TRBJ1-3; D perhaps matches TRBD1 (5 bases). In DNA form, the CDR3 reads TGTGCCAGCAGTTACTCCTTTCAGGGTGGAAACACCATATATTTT. Encoded protein: CASSYSFQGGNTIYF.